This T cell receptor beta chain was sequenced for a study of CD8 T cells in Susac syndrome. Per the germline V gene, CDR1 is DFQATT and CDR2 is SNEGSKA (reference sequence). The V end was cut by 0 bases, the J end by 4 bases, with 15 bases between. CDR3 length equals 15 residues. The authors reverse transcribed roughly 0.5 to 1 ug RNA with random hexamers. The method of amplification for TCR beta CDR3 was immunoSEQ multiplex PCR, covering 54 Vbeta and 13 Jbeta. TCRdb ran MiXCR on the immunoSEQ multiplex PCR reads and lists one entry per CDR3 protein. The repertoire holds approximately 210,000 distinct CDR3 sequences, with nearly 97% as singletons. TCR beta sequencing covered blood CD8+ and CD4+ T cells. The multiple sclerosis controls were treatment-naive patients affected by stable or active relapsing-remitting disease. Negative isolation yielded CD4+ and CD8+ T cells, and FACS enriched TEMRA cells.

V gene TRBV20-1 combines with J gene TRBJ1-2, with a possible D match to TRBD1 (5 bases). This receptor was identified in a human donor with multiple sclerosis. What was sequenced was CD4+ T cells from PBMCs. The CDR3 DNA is TGCAGTGCTAGAGATCTTGGGGGGTTAGGCTATGGCTACACCTTC. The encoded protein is CSARDLGGLGYGYTF.